Listed below are T cell receptor beta chains from one sample, sequenced in a study of blood T cells in healthy people across ages. From the 5' RACE reads, TCRdb called clonotypes with MiXCR, one entry per CDR3 protein. The profile shows roughly 1.5 million distinct CDR3 sequences, less than 45% of them singletons. Sequenced material: blood. These receptors originate from a woman between 18 and 29 years old in good health. CDR3s include the opening cysteine and the closing phenylalanine or tryptophan. D genes are given only for firm matches. Clone size, where shown, is once, few, many, or a class for clones that have expanded.

clone_size,v_call,d_call,j_call,cdr3_nt,cdr3_aa
.,TRBV7-6,.,TRBJ2-7,TGTGCCAGCAGCTTAGGGAGTGGAGGAGGGGTTCCGGTTCAGTACTTC,CASSLGSGGGVPVQYF
many,TRBV10-3,.,TRBJ1-6,TGTGCCATCAGTGACCGACAGCCTAATTCACCCCTCCACTTT,CAISDRQPNSPLHF
few,TRBV2,TRBD2,TRBJ2-3,TGTGCCAGCAGTGAGACTAGCGGGACCGCAGATACGCAGTATTTT,CASSETSGTADTQYF
few,TRBV9,TRBD2,TRBJ2-3,TGTGCCAGCAGCCGGAATAGCGGGGGGGCAACAGATACGCAGTATTTT,CASSRNSGGATDTQYF
few,TRBV12-3/TRBV12-4,.,TRBJ1-2,TGTGCCAGCAGTGAACTGACGGGACGGTACTATGGCTACACCTTC,CASSELTGRYYGYTF
.,TRBV24-1,TRBD1,TRBJ2-7,TGTGCCACCAGTGATCCGGGACAGGGGGGCGAGCAGTACTTC,CATSDPGQGGEQYF
.,TRBV3-1,.,TRBJ2-2,TGTGCCAGCAGCCAAGACGTGAACGGGGAGCTGTTTTTT,CASSQDVNGELFF
.,TRBV10-3,.,TRBJ2-3,TGTGCCATCAGTGGGCTCACAGATACGCAGTATTTT,CAISGLTDTQYF
.,TRBV20-1,.,TRBJ1-2,TGCAGTGCTGATACAGGGTGGTACGCTAACTATGGCTACACCTTC,CSADTGWYANYGYTF
few,TRBV7-7,.,TRBJ2-5,TGTGCTAGCAGCGCCCGTTCAGGGGCCAATGAGCAGTACTTC,CASSARSGANEQYF
few,TRBV12-3/TRBV12-4,.,TRBJ2-7,TGTGCCAGCAGTTCCACAGTAGCAGGAGGGACCAGCTCCTACGAGCAGTACTTC,CASSSTVAGGTSSYEQYF
.,TRBV15,.,TRBJ1-6,TGTGCCACCAGCCCTCGATTGGACTCCTATAATTCACCCCTCCACTTT,CATSPRLDSYNSPLHF
.,TRBV7-9,.,TRBJ2-1,TGTGCCAGCAGCTTAGTGTACGGGGACAATGAGCAGTTCTTC,CASSLVYGDNEQFF
.,TRBV7-2,.,TRBJ1-6,TGTGCCAGCAGCTTGGAACAGGCCACGAATTCACCCCTCCACTTT,CASSLEQATNSPLHF
few,TRBV15,TRBD2,TRBJ2-3,TGTGCCACCAGCAGCGACGGGGGGAGCACAGATACGCAGTATTTT,CATSSDGGSTDTQYF
.,TRBV29-1,.,TRBJ2-7,TGCAGCCTCAGTGCTTGTTACTACGAGCAGTACTTC,CSLSACYYEQYF